These 13 T cell receptor beta chains were sequenced from one sample in a study of cytomegalovirus exposure and HLA in healthy donors. It was with 60 Vbeta and 13 Jbeta primers that the PCR ran. The table came from immunoSEQ multiplex PCR; TCRdb's copy has only in-frame clones and leaves some out. The sample consists of 76,000 or so clones, 60% to 75% of them appearing once. The sequencing input was PBMCs. These receptors came from a woman in her forties in good health and CMV-seropositive.

The chain joins TRBV12-5 to TRBJ2-7; 7 positions agree with TRBD1. The CDR3 consists of 18 residues. Trimming removed 4 bases from V and 1 base from J; junction bases left unmatched: 16. Germline CDR1 reads LGHNT; CDR2 reads FRNRAP. The CDR3 is CASGSPRDSSLRSYEQYF. Written as DNA, the CDR3 is TGTGCTAGTGGTTCGCCTAGGGACAGCTCTTTGAGGTCCTACGAGCAGTACTTC.

This clone was seen a handful of times. The chain links TRBV6-5 to TRBJ1-1, with 7 nucleotides matching TRBD1. The germline gives CDR1 MNHEY, CDR2 SVGAGI. V lost 5 bases, J lost 0 bases, and 6 bases stayed unmatched. The CDR3 has 15 residues. The DNA for the CDR3 is TGTGCCAGCAGTCCGGACAGGAGAATGAACACTGAAGCTTTCTTT. Encoded protein: CASSPDRRMNTEAFF.

V is TRBV5-4 and J is TRBJ1-2; 8 nucleotides line up with TRBD1. CDR1 is SGHNT and CDR2 is YYREEE in the germline V gene (reference sequence). Trimming at V came to 4 bases and at J to 7 bases, leaving 9 bases not matched to a gene. The CDR3 totals 14 residues. For the CDR3, the DNA is TGTGCCAGCAGCCCCGCCCAGGGGGCGCGTGGCTACACCTTC. This sequence encodes CASSPAQGARGYTF.

This sequence joins TRBV7-9 and TRBJ1-1; TRBD1 matches 10 bases. The germline gives CDR1 SEHNR, CDR2 FQNEAQ (reference sequence). The length of the CDR3 is 14 residues. V gave up 5 bases and J gave up 3 bases; unmatched junction bases: 3. Written as DNA, the CDR3 is TGTGCCAGCAGCGCGGACAGGGGGGACACTGAAGCTTTCTTT. Protein product: CASSADRGDTEAFF.

The V gene is TRBV7-9, the J gene TRBJ2-3; perhaps TRBD2 as D (5 bases). Trimming shortened V by 1 base and J by 5 bases, and 13 bases separated the two germline ends. CDR1 and CDR2 from the germline V gene are SEHNR and FQNEAQ (reference sequence). The CDR3 is 15 amino acids. CDR3 loop: CASSLGGRVRDTQYF. CDR3 coding DNA: TGTGCCAGCAGCTTAGGTGGGCGGGTCCGAGATACGCAGTATTTT.

This sequence joins TRBV19 and TRBJ2-5; 7 nucleotides match TRBD2. With V trimmed by 8 bases and J by 5 bases, 8 bases remained unmatched. CDR3 length: 13 amino acids. Germline CDR1 and CDR2: LNHDA and SQIVND (reference sequence). CDR3 region: CASSGGMWETQYF. CDR3 in DNA: TGTGCCAGTTCCGGGGGGATGTGGGAGACCCAGTACTTC.

Written as DNA, the CDR3 is TGTGCCAGCAGCCAATACGCGGGGAACGAGCAGTACTTC. This gives the protein CASSQYAGNEQYF. The J gene is TRBJ2-7, the V gene TRBV5-8, with D perhaps matching TRBD2 (6 bases). Trimming took 4 bases from V and 5 from J, leaving 13 bases between them. Germline-derived CDR1 and CDR2 are SGHTS and YDEGEE. The CDR3 loop spans 13 amino acids.

The J gene is TRBJ2-5, the V gene TRBV27, with a weak D call TRBD2 (5 bases). The germline V and J ends were trimmed by 6 bases and 5 bases, with 28 bases remaining between them. The CDR3 sequence is 18 residues long. Germline V gene lookup returns CDR1 MNHEY and CDR2 SMNVEV (reference sequence). The CDR3 loop reads CASSHSRSVRTGQETQYF. As DNA, the CDR3 is TGTGCCAGCAGCCACTCGCGTAGTGTAAGGACTGGGCAGGAGACCCAGTACTTC.

This clone was detected only once. V usage is TRBV11-2 and J usage is TRBJ1-2; no firm D call. With 0 bases removed from V and 6 bases from J, the gap between germline ends came to 5 bases. CDR3 length: 12 residues. Germline-derived CDR1 and CDR2 are SGHAT and FQNNGV. CDR3 in DNA: TGTGCCAGCAGCTTAGAGGGCGATGGCTACACCTTC. Translation gives CASSLEGDGYTF. Drawing the rest from reference TRBV11-2 and TRBJ1-2, the complete variable domain is EAGVAQSPRYKIIEKRQSVAFWCNPISGHATLYWYQQILGQGPKLLIQFQNNGVVDDSQLPKDRFSAERLKGVDSTLKIQPAKLEDSAVYLCASSLEGDGYTFGSGTRLTVV.

This clone is classed as medium-sized (0.01 to 0.1%). The chain is built from TRBV6-4 and TRBJ2-2; TRBD1 aligns across 8 bases. The V gene end was trimmed by 0 bases and the J gene end by 6 bases; junction bases not matched to a gene: 0. The CDR3 is 14 residues long. CDR1 and CDR2 from the germline V gene are MRHNA and SNTAGT. CDR3 DNA: TGTGCCAGCAGTGACTCGACAGGGGCCGGGGAGCTGTTTTTT. Translation gives CASSDSTGAGELFF.

This clone was found once. CDR3 DNA: TGTGCCAGCAGCTCCGGGACTAGCTCCTACAATGAGCAGTTCTTC. It codes for CASSSGTSSYNEQFF. This sequence joins TRBV28 and TRBJ2-1, with TRBD2 identical over 8 bases. Germline V lookup: CDR1 MDHEN, CDR2 SYDVKM. This CDR3 has 15 amino acids. Germline trimming cut 6 bases from V and 0 bases from J; bases unmatched to any gene: 4.

J is TRBJ2-7 and V is TRBV29-1; D perhaps matches TRBD2 (5 bases). This CDR3 comprises 12 residues. V was trimmed by 7 bases and J by 3 bases, leaving 13 bases between them. Germline CDR1 is SQVTM and CDR2 is ANQGSEA. As DNA, the CDR3 is TGCAGCGCCACGGGGTTCCTCTACGAGCAGTACTTC. It is translated as CSATGFLYEQYF.

This rearrangement joins TRBV7-2 to TRBJ1-3, with D unclear. CDR3 length equals 17 residues. Trimming left V 1 base short and J 0 bases short, with 13 bases between. Per germline, CDR1 SGHTA and CDR2 FQGNSA. The CDR3 DNA reads as TGTGCCAGCAGCTTAGTAGGTGGAGTTAGCTCTGGAAACACCATATATTTT. Translating it yields CASSLVGGVSSGNTIYF.